In this sample, the clone carrying this T cell receptor (beta chain) turned up a few times. The antigen remains unidentified. The PCR had 60 Vbeta and 13 Jbeta primers. Assay: immunoSEQ multiplex PCR; the TCRdb copy retains only in-frame clones and omits some. The data show around 140,000 clones, around two thirds seen once. CDR3 length: 14 residues. Germline CDR1 SGHTA, CDR2 FQGNSA. V was pared by 5 bases and J by 3 bases, with 11 bases between. These data are taken from a study of cytomegalovirus exposure and HLA in healthy donors. General study points: Later analysis identified about 15,000 TCR beta sequences associated with HLA alleles, using a false discovery rate threshold of 0.05.

The receptor was derived from an older woman in good health and CMV-seropositive. The rearrangement links TRBV7-2 to TRBJ1-3; perhaps TRBD1 as D (6 bases). Sequences were obtained from PBMCs. This chain's CDR3 is CASSEKGGGNTIYF. The CDR3 bases are TGTGCCAGCAGCGAAAAAGGGGGTGGAAACACCATATATTTT. Drawing the rest from reference TRBV7-2 and TRBJ1-3, the complete variable domain is GAGVSQSPSNKVTEKGKDVELRCDPISGHTALYWYRQSLGQGLEFLIYFQGNSAPDKSGLPSDRFSAERTGGSVSTLTIQRTQQEDSAVYLCASSEKGGGNTIYFGEGSWLTVV.